The TCR beta chain under discussion was sequenced for a study of Ad26.COV2.S vaccination and SARS-CoV-2 variants. Whole-study findings and limits: Higher spike-specific TCR breadth was found in vaccine recipients than in placebo recipients. Total T cell responses were possibly underestimated by TCR breadth and depth analyses. Reportedly, after vaccination the spike-specific CD8+ and CD4+ T cell responses displayed substantial breadth.

Germline CDR1 and CDR2: SGHDT and YYEEEE. This CDR3 region has 17 residues. The J segment lost 6 bases and the V segment lost 1 base, leaving 12 bases of the junction unmatched. Method: immunoSEQ multiplex PCR; TCRdb's copy keeps in-frame clones and lacks some. The sample has around 350,000 clones, 90% to 95% seen once; the top ten hold roughly 3.9%. This clone was picked up one time. Its antigen remains unknown. Material: peripheral blood, obtained after recovery from COVID-19. V gene TRBV5-6 combines with J gene TRBJ2-2; 7 bases map to TRBD2. This receptor was taken from a human donor who had recovered from COVID-19. CDR3 DNA sequence: TGTGCCAGCAGCTTGCTTCGGCGACTAGCCTCCGCCGGGGAGCTGTTTTTT. Encoded protein: CASSLLRRLASAGELFF.